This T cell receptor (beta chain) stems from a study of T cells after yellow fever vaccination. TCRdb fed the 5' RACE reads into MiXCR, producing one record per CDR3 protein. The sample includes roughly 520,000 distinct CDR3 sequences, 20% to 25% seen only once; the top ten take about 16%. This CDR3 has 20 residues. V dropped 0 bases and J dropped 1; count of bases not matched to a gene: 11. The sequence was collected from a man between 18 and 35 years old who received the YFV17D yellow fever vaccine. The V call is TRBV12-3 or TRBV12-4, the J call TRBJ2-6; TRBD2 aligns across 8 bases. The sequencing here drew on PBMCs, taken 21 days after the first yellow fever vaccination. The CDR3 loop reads CASSLARRGVSRSGANVLTF. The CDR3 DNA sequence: TGTGCCAGCAGTTTAGCACGGCGGGGGGTAAGCAGGTCTGGGGCCAACGTCCTGACTTTC.